The 32 T cell receptor beta chains in this list originate from one sample, sequenced in a study of blood T cell repertoires in COVID-19. The assay was immunoSEQ multiplex PCR, and TCRdb's table has in-frame clones only and misses some. Of approximately 140,000 clones listed, more than 80% are singletons. The sample was peripheral blood. These receptors all stem from a man in his 70s with acute or convalescent COVID-19.

V and J are TRBV5-6 and TRBJ1-6, with unresolved D. Trimming left V 3 bases short and J 7 bases short, with 17 bases between. The CDR3 runs 16 residues. Germline CDR1 is SGHDT and CDR2 is YYEEEE. CDR3 residues: CASSSYSPGPNSPLHF. The CDR3 DNA is TGTGCCAGCAGCTCTTACTCCCCGGGTCCCAATTCACCCCTCCACTTT.

The chain combines TRBV7-3 with TRBJ2-3; a weak D match, TRBD1 (6 bases). This CDR3 region has 16 residues. Germline CDR1 reads SGHTA; CDR2 reads FQGTGA. The V end was cut by 2 bases, the J end by 5 bases, with 17 bases between. Here the CDR3 DNA reads TGTGCCAGCAGCTTAGGTTTTGGGGTAGGGGGAGATACGCAGTATTTT. Protein: CASSLGFGVGGDTQYF.

The V gene is TRBV5-4, the J gene TRBJ1-6; D is possibly TRBD1 (6 bases). The CDR3 runs to 14 residues. Trimming took off 4 bases at V and 7 bases at J, with 12 bases between the two ends. Looked up from germline, CDR1 is SGHNT and CDR2 is YYREEE (reference sequence). The CDR3 sequence: CASSITGPNSPLHF. The DNA for the CDR3 is TGTGCCAGCAGCATTACAGGGCCCAATTCACCCCTCCACTTT.

V gene TRBV24-1 combines with J gene TRBJ2-2; 10 bases match TRBD2. The CDR3 has 18 residues. Germline CDR1 is KGHDR and CDR2 is SFDVKD. The V and J ends lost 2 bases and 5 bases, in that order; junction bases with no gene match: 10. The CDR3 bases are TGTGCCACCAGTGATTCCACTCGGGGACTAGCGCGGACCGGGGAGCTGTTTTTT. Its protein is CATSDSTRGLARTGELFF.

The rearrangement joins TRBV7-3 to TRBJ2-7; 8 bases fit TRBD2. Trimming cost V 4 bases and J 2 bases; bases outside gene matches: 4. Looked up from germline, CDR1 is SGHTA and CDR2 is FQGTGA. The CDR3 is 14 residues long. The CDR3 here is CASSSRGGPYEQYF. In DNA form, the CDR3 reads TGTGCCAGCAGCTCCCGGGGGGGCCCCTACGAGCAGTACTTC.

This clone was picked up one time. This chain uses TRBV29-1 with TRBJ2-1; D gene uncertain. The CDR3 covers 15 residues. CDR1 is SQVTM, CDR2 ANQGSEA, per germline. Trimming cost V 1 base and J 0 bases, with 10 bases left between them. DNA of the CDR3: TGCAGCGTTGAAGGAGCGACCAGCTCCTACAATGAGCAGTTCTTC. The encoded protein is CSVEGATSSYNEQFF.

This chain links TRBV28 with TRBJ2-5; 9 nucleotides match TRBD2. This CDR3 is built from 15 residues. Germline CDR1 is MDHEN and CDR2 is SYDVKM. Unmatched junction bases numbered 8, after V lost 4 bases and J lost 5 bases. CDR3 amino acids: CASSSAGGRGETQYF. The CDR3 DNA reads as TGTGCCAGCAGTTCAGCGGGGGGCCGGGGGGAGACCCAGTACTTC.

The V and J genes are TRBV27 and TRBJ1-1; no clear D gene. This CDR3 has 14 residues. Germline lookup yields CDR1 MNHEY and CDR2 SMNVEV (reference sequence). Trimming removed 0 bases at V and 8 bases at J, with 13 bases between. The CDR3 here is CASSLSQTAREAFF. For the CDR3, the DNA is TGTGCCAGCAGTTTATCGCAAACGGCGCGGGAAGCTTTCTTT.

The V gene is TRBV24-1, the J gene TRBJ2-5, with 7 bases lining up with TRBD1. Trimming cost V 3 bases and J 5 bases; bases outside gene matches: 14. The CDR3 runs 17 residues. From germline, CDR1 is KGHDR and CDR2 SFDVKD. CDR3 protein: CATSDPQLRTGQETQYF. The CDR3 coding sequence is TGTGCCACCAGTGATCCCCAACTGAGGACAGGACAGGAGACCCAGTACTTC.

V and J are TRBV6-5 and TRBJ2-5; 9 nucleotides line up with TRBD1. Germline V gene sequence: CDR1 MNHEY, CDR2 SVGAGI. V shed 8 bases, J shed 3 bases, and the junction held 4 bases outside the gene matches. The CDR3 extends over 13 amino acids. The CDR3 is CASGRDREETQYF. For the CDR3, the DNA is TGTGCCAGCGGCCGGGACAGGGAAGAGACCCAGTACTTC.

The V and J genes are TRBV28 and TRBJ1-5; no firm D call. The CDR3 length is 13 residues. The V end was cut by 7 bases, the J end by 1 base, with 8 bases between. Germline V lookup: CDR1 MDHEN, CDR2 SYDVKM. CDR3 in amino acids: CASTPTSNQPQHF. For the CDR3, the DNA is TGTGCCAGCACCCCGACAAGCAATCAGCCCCAGCATTTT.

The V call is TRBV25-1, the J call TRBJ1-2, with D possibly matching TRBD1 (5 bases). V was trimmed by 7 bases and J by 3 bases, leaving 12 bases between them. The CDR3 covers 13 residues. Germline CDR1 MGHDK, CDR2 SYGVNS. The CDR3 DNA reads TGTGCCAGCACGGGGGGAACGTACTATGGCTACACCTTC. Protein product: CASTGGTYYGYTF.

The chain is built from TRBV25-1 and TRBJ1-4; TRBD1 might be the D (5 bases). The CDR3 sequence is 16 residues long. V was shortened by 6 bases and J by 3 bases, with 17 bases between the two germline ends. In germline, CDR1 is MGHDK, CDR2 SYGVNS. The DNA of the CDR3 is TGTGCCAGCAGCCTACCGGGGGGTGGTTCTAATGAAAAACTGTTTTTT. Protein sequence: CASSLPGGGSNEKLFF.

The chain carries TRBV5-1 and TRBJ1-6; unclear D gene. This CDR3 region has 13 residues. CDR1 SGHRS and CDR2 YFSETQ come from the germline V gene. The ends were cut back, 5 bases at V and 9 bases at J, with 12 bases in the middle. In DNA form, the CDR3 reads TGCGCCAGCAGTGAGGAGGACGGTTCACCCCTCCACTTT. Translating gives CASSEEDGSPLHF.

The rearrangement joins TRBV6-5 to TRBJ2-3, with D possibly TRBD2 on 5 matching bases. Germline loops: CDR1 MNHEY, CDR2 SVGAGI. The CDR3 runs to 13 residues. The V end lost 6 bases, the J end lost 4 bases, and 11 bases lay between the germline ends. This CDR3 reads CASRRGKADTQYF. In nucleotides, the CDR3 is TGTGCCAGCAGGAGAGGGAAAGCAGATACGCAGTATTTT.

CDR3 region: CASSEREARRALLGYTF. The CDR3 bases are TGTGCCAGCAGTGAACGGGAAGCCAGGAGGGCCCTCCTTGGCTACACCTTC. V and J are TRBV6-1 and TRBJ1-2; D ambiguous. Trimming removed 2 bases at V and 7 bases at J, with 23 bases between. CDR1 and CDR2 from the germline V gene are MNHNS and SASEGT. CDR3 length: 17 residues.

The gene calls are TRBV3-1 (or the pseudogene TRBV3-2) and TRBJ1-6; no clear D gene. The CDR3 covers 12 residues. Germline V CDR1 and CDR2: LGHDT, YNNKEL (reference sequence). Trimming left V 0 bases short and J 10 bases short, with 4 bases between. CDR3 DNA sequence: TGTGCCAGCAGCCAAGATCTCTCACCCCTCCACTTT. This sequence encodes CASSQDLSPLHF.

The chain links TRBV7-9 to TRBJ2-7, with TRBD2 as a possible D gene (6 bases). Germline V lookup: CDR1 SEHNR, CDR2 FQNEAQ (reference sequence). This CDR3 region has 12 residues. V lost 8 bases and J 5 bases, leaving 13 bases between the germline ends. The DNA for the CDR3 is TGTGCCAGCGGGTGGGGGGAAGACGAGCAGTACTTC. This sequence encodes CASGWGEDEQYF.

V gene TRBV18 combines with J gene TRBJ2-1; D not certain. The germline gives CDR1 KGHSH, CDR2 LQKENI. V lost 3 bases and J lost 5, with 8 bases in between. The CDR3 is 13 residues long. CDR3 nucleotide sequence: TGTGCCAGCTCACCCCTACGAAACAATGAGCAGTTCTTC. Its protein product is CASSPLRNNEQFF.

V usage is TRBV21-1 and J usage is TRBJ2-5; TRBD1, as called in the table, went unchecked against the DNA. TRBV21-1 is described as a pseudogene. The CDR3 is made up of 15 amino acids. CDR3 residues: CASSKTRGLQETQYF. In DNA, the CDR3 is TGTGCCAGCAGCAAAACCAGGGGCCTCCAAGAGACCCAGTACTTC.

The chain is built from TRBV5-8 and TRBJ1-2; possible D gene TRBD1, 5 bases. V was clipped by 4 bases and J by 4 bases, with 23 bases between them. CDR3 size: 17 residues. The germline V gene has CDR1 SGHTS and CDR2 YDEGEE. The CDR3 DNA sequence: TGTGCCAGCAGCGATGCGGGGGAACAGCTACGCCTCTATGGCTACACCTTC. It is translated as CASSDAGEQLRLYGYTF.

CDR3 nucleotide sequence: TGTGCCAGCAGCCAATTTAAGGGACTAGCGGGGGGCCCGGCCTACAATGAGCAGTTCTTC. This gives the protein CASSQFKGLAGGPAYNEQFF. The chain couples TRBV14 to TRBJ2-1; the match to TRBD2 covers 15 bases. Germline CDR1 reads SGHDN; CDR2 reads FVKESK. The V segment lost 2 bases and the J segment 2 bases; nucleotides outside the gene matches: 10. There are 20 residues in the CDR3.

This chain uses TRBV24-1 with TRBJ2-7; 8 bases are a match to TRBD1. Germline V CDR1 and CDR2: KGHDR, SFDVKD. This CDR3 region has 13 residues. V shed 10 bases, J shed 0 bases, and the junction held 4 bases outside the gene matches. The DNA for the CDR3 is TGTGCCACAGGACAGGGAAGCTCCTACGAGCAGTACTTC. Translating gives CATGQGSSYEQYF.

The chain is built from TRBV18 and TRBJ2-1; D is unclear. Germline V CDR1 and CDR2: KGHSH, LQKENI. The CDR3 has 12 residues. V lost 6 bases to trimming and J lost 9 bases, with 12 bases between them. As DNA, the CDR3 is TGTGCCAGCTCCCAACCGTCCGGTGAGCAGTTCTTC. Translated, it gives CASSQPSGEQFF.

This clone was detected once. The CDR3 spells CASSLMAGGVDTQYF. The CDR3 nucleotides are TGTGCCAGCAGCCTTATGGCGGGAGGGGTAGATACGCAGTATTTT. The V call is TRBV2, the J call TRBJ2-3; 9 nucleotides agree with TRBD2. Germline CDR1 and CDR2: SNHLY and FYNNEI. The CDR3 runs 15 residues. The V gene end was trimmed by 6 bases and the J gene end by 5 bases; junction bases not matched to a gene: 9.

The chain employs TRBV2 and TRBJ1-6; D is perhaps TRBD1 (6 bases). This CDR3 region has 13 residues. Trimming took off 6 bases at V and 7 bases at J, with 10 bases between the two ends. Germline V lookup: CDR1 SNHLY, CDR2 FYNNEI. The CDR3 loop reads CASRKGVNSPLHF. CDR3 in DNA: TGTGCCAGCAGGAAGGGGGTAAATTCACCCCTCCACTTT.

The chain is built from TRBV5-1 and TRBJ2-7, with 13 positions matching TRBD2. Germline trimming cut 4 bases from V and 5 bases from J; bases unmatched to any gene: 15. CDR1 and CDR2 (germline): SGHRS, YFSETQ. There are 18 residues in the CDR3. In nucleotides, the CDR3 is TGCGCCAGCAGCGCCCAACTAGCGGGGGGGCCGGGAAGGGACGAGCAGTACTTC. Its protein product is CASSAQLAGGPGRDEQYF.

The chain has TRBV7-2 and TRBJ2-3, with TRBD2 as a possible D gene (7 bases). V was cut by 5 bases and J by 4 bases, with 22 bases left in between. Germline loops: CDR1 SGHTA, CDR2 FQGNSA. The CDR3 is 17 amino acids. CDR3 bases: TGTGCCAGCAGCCCCAACCCAGCGGGGTGGGGGCCAGATACGCAGTATTTT. Translation: CASSPNPAGWGPDTQYF.

The chain couples TRBV10-3 to TRBJ1-5, with TRBD1 identical over 8 bases. Losses at the gene ends were 3 bases for V and 6 bases for J; bases not matched to a gene: 7. CDR3 length: 15 amino acids. Germline-derived CDR1 and CDR2 are ENHRY and SYGVKD. CDR3 sequence reads: CAISETGGVGQPQHF. The DNA for the CDR3 is TGTGCCATCAGTGAAACAGGGGGAGTTGGTCAGCCCCAGCATTTT.

The J gene is TRBJ1-4, the V gene TRBV4-1; TRBD1 is a possible D gene (6 bases). There are 14 residues in the CDR3. Germline CDR1 reads MGHRA; CDR2 reads YSYEKL. Trimming removed 4 bases from V and 5 bases from J, with 11 bases in between. The CDR3 region has the DNA TGCGCCAGCAGCCCCCTGGGGGCAAATGAAAAACTGTTTTTT. Translated, it gives CASSPLGANEKLFF.

The chain recombines TRBV19 with TRBJ2-1; 13 bases fit TRBD2. CDR1 and CDR2 from the germline V gene are LNHDA and SQIVND (reference sequence). Unmatched junction bases numbered 6, after V lost 4 bases and J lost 3 bases. CDR3 length equals 17 residues. CDR3 coding DNA: TGTGCCAGTAGTACCGGGACTAGCGGGACCCACTACAATGAGCAGTTCTTC. Amino acids: CASSTGTSGTHYNEQFF.

V gene TRBV30 combines with J gene TRBJ1-2, with 9 bases lining up with TRBD1. CDR3 size: 13 residues. Germline values: CDR1 GTSNPN, CDR2 SVGIG (reference sequence). After removal of 1 base from V and 8 bases from J, the junction contained 5 bases not matched to a gene. The CDR3 nucleotides read TGTGCCTGGAGTGGGACAGGGGTTGGAGGCTACACCTTC. This gives the protein CAWSGTGVGGYTF.